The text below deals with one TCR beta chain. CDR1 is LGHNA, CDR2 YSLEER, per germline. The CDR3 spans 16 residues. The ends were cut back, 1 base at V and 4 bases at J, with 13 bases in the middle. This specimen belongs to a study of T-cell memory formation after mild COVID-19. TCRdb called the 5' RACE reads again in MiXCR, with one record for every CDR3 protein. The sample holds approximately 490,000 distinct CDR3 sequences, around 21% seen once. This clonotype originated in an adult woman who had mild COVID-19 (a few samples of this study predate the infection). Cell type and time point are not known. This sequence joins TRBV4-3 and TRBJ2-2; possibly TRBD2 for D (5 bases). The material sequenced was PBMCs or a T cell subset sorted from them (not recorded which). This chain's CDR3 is CASSQVTGRATGELFF. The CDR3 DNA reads TGCGCCAGCAGCCAAGTTACGGGAAGGGCCACCGGGGAGCTGTTTTTT.